This is a list of T cell receptor beta chains from one sample in a study of T cells in Graves' hyperthyroidism and ophthalmopathy. MiXCR, applied by TCRdb to the multiplex PCR reads, yields one record per CDR3 protein. The sample records around 240,000 distinct CDR3 sequences, around 15% being singletons. Material for sequencing was blood. Receptor source: a woman younger than 35 with Graves' ophthalmopathy. CDR3s include the opening cysteine and the closing phenylalanine or tryptophan.

j_gene	v_gene	CDR3aa
TRBJ2-7	TRBV28	CASSSLGTGTYEQYF
TRBJ1-5	TRBV19	CASSPYSFGGGNQPQHF
TRBJ2-5	TRBV7-8	CASSNTQNFQETQYF
TRBJ2-3	TRBV2	CASSEGSAGGTDTQYF
TRBJ2-1	TRBV6-6	CASSYGASGNPYYNEQFF
TRBJ1-3	TRBV18	CASSLGQIVSGNTIYF
TRBJ2-1	TRBV11-2	CASSLGLSEQFF
TRBJ2-1	TRBV15	CATSRLAGHNEQFF
TRBJ2-1	TRBV2	CASRERQVGEQFF
TRBJ2-1	TRBV11-2	CASSLGVNNEQFF
TRBJ2-1	TRBV29-1	CSVEDLATSGRYEQFF
TRBJ1-1	TRBV11-2	CASSLGGGMGTEAFF
TRBJ2-3	TRBV7-3	CASSPGGLDRDTQYF